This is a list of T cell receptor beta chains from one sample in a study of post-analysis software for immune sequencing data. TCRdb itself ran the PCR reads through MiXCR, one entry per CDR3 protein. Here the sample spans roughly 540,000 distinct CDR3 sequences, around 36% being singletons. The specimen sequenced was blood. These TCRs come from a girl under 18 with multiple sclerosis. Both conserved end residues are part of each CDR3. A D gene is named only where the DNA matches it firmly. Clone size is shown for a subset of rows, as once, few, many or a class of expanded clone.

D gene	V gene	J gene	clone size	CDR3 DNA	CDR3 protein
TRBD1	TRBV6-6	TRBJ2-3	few	TGTGCCAGCAGGCGACAGGGAGCCACAGATACGCAGTATTTT	CASRRQGATDTQYF
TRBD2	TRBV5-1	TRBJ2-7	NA	TGCGCCAGCAGCTTCGGCGGGGGGACCTCCTACGAGCAGTACTTC	CASSFGGGTSYEQYF
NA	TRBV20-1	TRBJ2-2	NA	TGCAGTGCCCCACCGGGACACCTGAACACCGGGGAGCTGTTTTTT	CSAPPGHLNTGELFF
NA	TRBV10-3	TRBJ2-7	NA	TGTGCCATCAGCCAGTTGGGAGGGGGCACGTCCTACGAGCAGTACTTC	CAISQLGGGTSYEQYF
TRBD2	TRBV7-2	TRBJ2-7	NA	TGTGCCAGCAGCCCGCGGGGGGGCAGGTGGAATGAGCAGTACTTC	CASSPRGGRWNEQYF
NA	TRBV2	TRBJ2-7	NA	TGTGCCAGCAGTGAGGGTCTTCTCTACGAGCAGTACTTC	CASSEGLLYEQYF
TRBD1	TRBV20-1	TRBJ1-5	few	TGCAGTGCTACCCTGCTGGTTACAGGGGGCAGGGGCAATCAGCCCCAGCATTTT	CSATLLVTGGRGNQPQHF
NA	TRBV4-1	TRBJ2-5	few	TGCGCCAGCAGCCTCGCCGTAAAAGAGACCCAGTACTTC	CASSLAVKETQYF
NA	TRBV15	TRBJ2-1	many	TGTGCCACCAGCAGGGATGAGGGGACGCCGGACAATGAGCAGTTCTTC	CATSRDEGTPDNEQFF
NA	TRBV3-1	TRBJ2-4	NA	TGTGCCAGTTCTCATTCAGCCAAAAACATTCAGTACTTC	CASSHSAKNIQYF
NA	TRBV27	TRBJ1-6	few	TGTGCCAGCAGTTGGGGGGGTGCTTCACCCCTCCACTTT	CASSWGGASPLHF
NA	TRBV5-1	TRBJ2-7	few	TGCGCCAGCAGCTTAGGGACGGACCACTCCTACGAGCAGTACTTC	CASSLGTDHSYEQYF
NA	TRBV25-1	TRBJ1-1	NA	TGTGCCAGCAGTGAATCCCCGGGACCGAACACTGAAGCTTTCTTT	CASSESPGPNTEAFF
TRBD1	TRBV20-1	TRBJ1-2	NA	TGCAGTGGCGGACAGGGGGGCTACACCTTC	CSGGQGGYTF
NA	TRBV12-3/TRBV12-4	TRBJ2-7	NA	TGTGCCAGCAGTTTCCAGTCCCGCGAGCAGTACTTC	CASSFQSREQYF
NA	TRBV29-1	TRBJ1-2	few	TGCAGCGTTGGGCCAGGGGATCGGGATGGCTACACCTTC	CSVGPGDRDGYTF
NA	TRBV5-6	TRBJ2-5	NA	TGTGCCAGCAGCTTGACGGGGGCGGGGGAGGAGACCCAGTACTTC	CASSLTGAGEETQYF
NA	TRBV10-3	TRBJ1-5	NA	TGTGCCATCAGTGAGTCGGTTCCCAGAGGCAATCAGCCCCAGCATTTT	CAISESVPRGNQPQHF
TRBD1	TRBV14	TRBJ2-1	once	TGTGCCAGCAGCCCCCCGGGACAGGGGGTTTATGAGCAGTTCTTC	CASSPPGQGVYEQFF
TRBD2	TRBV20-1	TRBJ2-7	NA	TGCAGTGCTAGAGACCGAGCGGGGGGCCACGGCTCCTACGAGCAGTACTTC	CSARDRAGGHGSYEQYF
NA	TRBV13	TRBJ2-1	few	TGTGCCAGCAGCCTTTTGGTAGCGGTAGATAATGAGCAGTTCTTC	CASSLLVAVDNEQFF
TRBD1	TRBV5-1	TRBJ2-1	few	TGCGCCAGCAGCTTAGGGGACAGGGGATCCTACAATGAGCAGTTCTTC	CASSLGDRGSYNEQFF
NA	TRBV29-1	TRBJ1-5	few	TGCAGCGCGGTCCTAAGGGGTAGCAATCAGCCCCAGCATTTT	CSAVLRGSNQPQHF
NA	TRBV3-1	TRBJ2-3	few	TGTGCCAGCAGCCAAGACCGGGCCCTGCGCGCAGATACGCAGTATTTT	CASSQDRALRADTQYF
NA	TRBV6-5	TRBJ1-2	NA	TGTGCCAGCAGTTGGGGGGGGAGGGGGAACTATGGCTACACCTTC	CASSWGGRGNYGYTF
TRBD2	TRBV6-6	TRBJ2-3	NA	TGTGCCAGCAGTTCACCAGCGGGGGCCACAGATACGCAGTATTTT	CASSSPAGATDTQYF
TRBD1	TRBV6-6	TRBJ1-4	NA	TGTGCCAGCATTCGGACAGGGGCTAATGAAAAACTGTTTTTT	CASIRTGANEKLFF
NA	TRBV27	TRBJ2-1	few	TGTGCCAGCAGTTTTGGCTTCTGGGGCCAACCTAACAATGAGCAGTTCTTC	CASSFGFWGQPNNEQFF
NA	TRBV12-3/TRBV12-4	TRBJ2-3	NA	TGTGCCAGCAGTTCCAGGGAAGGAACAGATACGCAGTATTTT	CASSSREGTDTQYF
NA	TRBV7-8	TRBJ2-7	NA	TGTGCCAGCAGCTTATTTCCAGGGGGGGTCTACGAGCAGTACTTC	CASSLFPGGVYEQYF
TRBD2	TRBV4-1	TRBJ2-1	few	TGCGCCAGCAGCCAAGACCTGGCGCGGGGGAGCTCCTACAATGAGCAGTTCTTC	CASSQDLARGSSYNEQFF
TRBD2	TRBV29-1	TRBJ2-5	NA	TGCAGCGTACCTAGCGGGGGGGCTTGGCAAGAGACCCAGTACTTC	CSVPSGGAWQETQYF
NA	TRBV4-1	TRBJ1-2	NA	TGCGCCAGCAGCCAGGGGCTCAGGGGCGCGGGGGGCTACACCTTC	CASSQGLRGAGGYTF
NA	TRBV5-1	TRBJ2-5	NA	TGCGCCAGCAGCTTGGATTCGCCGGCTCAAGAGACCCAGTACTTC	CASSLDSPAQETQYF
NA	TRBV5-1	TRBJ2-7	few	TGCGCCAGCAGCTGGAGCTCACAGGGTTACGAGCAGTACTTC	CASSWSSQGYEQYF
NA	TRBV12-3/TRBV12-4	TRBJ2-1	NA	TGTGCCAGCAGTTTATCTAGCCCGGGAATCGAGCAGTTCTTC	CASSLSSPGIEQFF
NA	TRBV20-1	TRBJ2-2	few	TGCAGTGCTCCTCAGGGGTCGAACACCGGGGAGCTGTTTTTT	CSAPQGSNTGELFF
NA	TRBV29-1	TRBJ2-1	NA	TGCAGCGTCGGGGGTGGAGAACTAGACTACAATGAGCAGTTCTTC	CSVGGGELDYNEQFF
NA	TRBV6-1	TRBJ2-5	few	TGTGCCAGCAGTGAAGATAGGGCCAGCCAAGAGACCCAGTACTTC	CASSEDRASQETQYF
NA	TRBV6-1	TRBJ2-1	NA	TGTGCCAGCAGTGAACCGACAGGCTACAATGAGCAGTTCTTC	CASSEPTGYNEQFF
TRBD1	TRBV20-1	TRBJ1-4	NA	TGCAGTGCCAGGGGGCAAGGAGAAAAACTGTTTTTT	CSARGQGEKLFF
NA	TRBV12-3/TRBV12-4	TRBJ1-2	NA	TGTGCCAGCAGTACTCCGACAAGGCTCAACTATGGCTACACCTTC	CASSTPTRLNYGYTF
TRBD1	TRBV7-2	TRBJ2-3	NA	TGTGCCAGCAGCCGCGGGACAGGCCTCACAGATACGCAGTATTTT	CASSRGTGLTDTQYF
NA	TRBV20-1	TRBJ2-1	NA	TGCAGTGCTACTCAGCCCCGGGCCTTCTACAATGAGCAGTTCTTC	CSATQPRAFYNEQFF
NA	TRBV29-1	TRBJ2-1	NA	TGCAGCGTTCGAGTAACAGGGTCCTACAATGGGCAGTTCTTC	CSVRVTGSYNGQFF
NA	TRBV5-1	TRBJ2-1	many	TGCGCCAGCAGTTACCAGTACAATGAGCAGTTCTTC	CASSYQYNEQFF
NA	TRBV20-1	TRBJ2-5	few	TGCAGTGCTACAGACAGCCTTAAGACCCAGTACTTC	CSATDSLKTQYF
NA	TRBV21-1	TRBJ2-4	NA	TGTGCCAGCAGCAAAGTAGGTGGCAGGGGAGCCAAAAACATTCAGTACTTC	CASSKVGGRGAKNIQYF
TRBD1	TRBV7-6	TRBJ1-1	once	TGTGCCAGCAGCTTCCTGACAGGGTCGGTTGGCATTGAAGCTTTCTTT	CASSFLTGSVGIEAFF